This TCR beta chain was captured in a study of CD8+ T cells in alopecia areata. For the study at large: Tofacitinib continued for 6 to 18 months and was then withheld for 6 months. Whole-study findings and limits: Normal scalp showed lower clonality than lesional scalp, especially alopecia totalis/universalis. In scalp, tofacitinib significantly decreased clonality and expanded CD8+ clones among the top 100. On tofacitinib, scalp and blood still held many of the expanded lesional clones.

The treatment is: oral pan-JAK inhibitor, 5-10 mg twice daily. Trimming pared 3 bases from V and 4 bases from J, leaving 4 bases between. CDR1 GTSNPN and CDR2 SVGIG come from the germline V gene (reference sequence). The CDR3 runs 11 residues. Reverse transcription of extracted RNA yielded cDNA, which provided the sequencing template. Assay used: immunoSEQ multiplex PCR; TCRdb lists only in-frame clones, some missing. This sample carries about 190,000 clones, roughly three fifths of them seen once, and the ten largest clones take over 0.55%. About this clone itself: Its target is not known.

This sequence joins TRBV30 and TRBJ2-4; D is unresolved. The source material was CD4+ T cells sorted from blood, sampled at week 4, from a patient treated with tofacitinib. This sequence originates from a human donor with alopecia areata. The CDR3, as DNA: TGTGCCTGGAGCGAAAAAAACATTCAGTACTTC. Translating it yields CAWSEKNIQYF.